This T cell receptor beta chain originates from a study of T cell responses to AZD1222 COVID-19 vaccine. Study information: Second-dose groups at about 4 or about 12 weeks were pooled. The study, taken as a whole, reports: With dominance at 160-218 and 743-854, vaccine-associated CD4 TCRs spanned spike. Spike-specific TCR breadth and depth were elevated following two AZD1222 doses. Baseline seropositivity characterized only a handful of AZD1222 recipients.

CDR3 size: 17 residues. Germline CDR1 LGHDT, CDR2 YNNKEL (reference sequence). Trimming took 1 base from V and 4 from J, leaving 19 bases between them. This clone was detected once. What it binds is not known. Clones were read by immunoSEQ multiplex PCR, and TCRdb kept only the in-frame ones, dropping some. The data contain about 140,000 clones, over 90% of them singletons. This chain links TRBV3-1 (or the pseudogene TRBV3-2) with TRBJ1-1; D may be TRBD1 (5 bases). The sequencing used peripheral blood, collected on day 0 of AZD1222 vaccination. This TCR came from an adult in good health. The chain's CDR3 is CASSQGVGGNGATEAFF. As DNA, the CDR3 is TGTGCCAGCAGCCAAGGAGTGGGAGGGAATGGGGCCACTGAAGCTTTCTTT.